The T cell receptor (beta chain) under discussion was sequenced for a study of T cells in Graves' hyperthyroidism and ophthalmopathy. General study results and limits: The model's output predicted ophthalmopathy at a median of roughly seven months prior to onset.

Germline CDR1 reads SNHLY; CDR2 reads FYNNEI. This CDR3 region has 15 residues. V was pared by 3 bases and J by 1 base, with 9 bases between. This clonotype came up many times. Its target is unknown. Diagnosis of hyperthyroidism was new in patients aged 18 to 65, and its duration was under 2 months. PBMCs were sourced from more than 9 ml fresh peripheral blood. From RNA transcripts, TCR beta CDR3 regions were amplified. An initial round of RT-PCR targeting the TCR CDR3 relied on the HTBI primer set. TCRdb recomputed calls from the multiplex PCR reads with MiXCR, one row per CDR3 protein. The sample holds about 350,000 distinct CDR3 sequences, approximately 13% seen once.

The specimen sequenced was blood. This rearrangement joins TRBV2 to TRBJ2-2; weak D call: TRBD2 (6 bases). This sequence was found in a woman in her 30s with Graves' hyperthyroidism. CDR3 DNA: TGTGCCAGCAGTGAGTTGCGGGGGAACACCGGGGAGCTGTTTTTT. Translating it yields CASSELRGNTGELFF.